Presented here are 5 T cell receptor beta chains from one specimen sequenced in a study of human T cells and chemical hapten exposure. TCRdb ran MiXCR on the RACE reads and lists one entry per CDR3 protein. The sample yields 55,000 to 75,000 distinct CDR3 sequences, around 12% seen once. Specified time point: patch test 3, about 24 weeks after DPC sensitization. Stated treatment: therapeutic diphenylcyclopropenone sensitization with weekly scalp DPC. The material was whole blood, obtained in connection with sensitization to the hapten diphenylcyclopropenone (DPC). These receptors all come from a man aged 25-45 years with alopecia areata. Some clones in this sample may be carry-over from other donors' samples.

Ten or more counts support this clonotype. The gene calls are TRBV12-3 or TRBV12-4 and TRBJ2-7, with D hard to call. With 0 bases removed from V and 6 bases from J, the gap between germline ends came to 12 bases. There are 14 residues in the CDR3. DNA of the CDR3: TGTGCCAGCAGTTTAGCGCTGATTTCCGGCGAGCAGTACTTC. Encoded protein: CASSLALISGEQYF.

This clonotype has at least ten counts. The V gene is TRBV4-1, the J gene TRBJ2-7, with TRBD1 matching over 7 bases. V lost 5 bases, J lost 2 bases, and 9 bases stayed unmatched. This CDR3 is 15 amino acids long. CDR1 MGHRA and CDR2 YSYEKL come from the germline V gene. The CDR3 sequence is CASSEQGFSPYEQYF. DNA of the CDR3: TGCGCCAGCAGCGAACAGGGGTTTTCACCCTACGAGCAGTACTTC.

This clonotype was detected many times. The rearrangement joins TRBV9 to TRBJ2-7; 10 nucleotides match TRBD1. This CDR3 is 15 amino acids long. Germline trimming cut 4 bases from V and 6 bases from J; bases unmatched to any gene: 10. CDR1 is SGDLS and CDR2 is YYNGEE in the germline V gene. The CDR3 sequence: CASSIRSGTGAEQYF. Written as DNA, the CDR3 is TGTGCCAGCAGCATCCGATCCGGGACAGGGGCCGAGCAGTACTTC.

V gene TRBV4-3 combines with J gene TRBJ2-3; no reliable D call. Germline V gene lookup returns CDR1 LGHNA and CDR2 YSLEER. V was trimmed by 1 base and J by 1 base, leaving 9 bases between them. This CDR3 has 15 residues. The CDR3 coding sequence is TGCGCCAGCAGCCAAGGTTACGGGCGCACAGATACGCAGTATTTT. Its protein product is CASSQGYGRTDTQYF.

V gene TRBV5-1 combines with J gene TRBJ2-3; D is undetermined. The germline V gene has CDR1 SGHRS and CDR2 YFSETQ. The CDR3 length is 15 residues. Trimming pared 0 bases from V and 0 bases from J, leaving 8 bases between. CDR3 nucleotide sequence: TGCGCCAGCAGCTTGGACCAAACTAGCACAGATACGCAGTATTTT. Its protein product is CASSLDQTSTDTQYF.